This T cell receptor (beta chain) originates from a study of cytomegalovirus exposure and HLA in healthy donors. CDR3 length equals 14 residues. Trimming took 5 bases from V and 2 from J; bases not matched to a gene: 6. The germline CDR1 and CDR2 sequences are SGHTS and YDEGEE. Amplification used 60 Vbeta primers and 13 Jbeta primers. TCRdb keeps only in-frame clones here, not all; method: immunoSEQ multiplex PCR. The repertoire holds 160,000 or so clones, approximately 82% seen once, with around 8% in the top ten. Sequenced: PBMCs. This chain joins TRBV5-8 and TRBJ2-5, with 7 bases fitting TRBD2. The receptor was isolated from a male donor in good health and CMV-seropositive. The CDR3 DNA is TGTGCCAGCAGTTACGGGGGAGGGCAAGAGACCCAGTACTTC. It encodes CASSYGGGQETQYF.